The 4 T cell receptor beta chains below were found in one sample sequenced in a study of OX40 agonist ivuxolimab in advanced cancers. Some clones are missing from TCRdb's copy, which holds only in-frame ones; the method was immunoSEQ multiplex PCR. This repertoire shows around 100,000 clones, roughly nine tenths found once; its top ten account for 2% to 3%. Material: CD4+ or CD8+ T cells sorted from blood, obtained in a trial of the OX40 agonist ivuxolimab. These TCRs come from an adult with an advanced solid tumor such as melanoma, head and neck, liver or kidney cancer.

V gene TRBV19 combines with J gene TRBJ2-4; D not certain. V was cut by 2 bases and J by 0 bases, with 8 bases left in between. CDR3 size: 15 residues. The germline CDR1 and CDR2 sequences are LNHDA and SQIVND (reference sequence). The CDR3 loop is CASSIFEGAKNIQYF. The CDR3 DNA is TGTGCCAGTAGTATATTTGAAGGAGCCAAAAACATTCAGTACTTC.

V is TRBV30 and J is TRBJ2-2, with D possibly TRBD1 on 5 matching bases. The CDR3 loop spans 14 amino acids. CDR1 GTSNPN and CDR2 SVGIG come from the germline V gene (reference sequence). Deletions cut 3 bases from V and 4 bases from J, with 12 bases between. For the CDR3, the DNA is TGTGCCTGGAGGGTAGGGGTTGGCACCGGGGAGCTGTTTTTT. Its translation is CAWRVGVGTGELFF. Looking up the rest from reference TRBV30 and TRBJ2-2 gives the full variable domain: SQTIHQWPATLVQPVGSPLSLECTVEGTSNPNLYWYRQAAGRGLQLLFYSVGIGQISSEVPQNLSASRPQDRQFILSSKKLLLSDSGFYLCAWRVGVGTGELFFGEGSRLTVL.

The chain recombines TRBV18 with TRBJ1-2; tentatively, D is TRBD1 (6 bases). Looked up from germline, CDR1 is KGHSH and CDR2 is LQKENI. The ends were cut back, 3 bases at V and 7 bases at J, with 18 bases in the middle. CDR3 length: 15 amino acids. The CDR3 nucleotides are TGTGCCAGCTCACCCAATCAGGGGATGAACGGTGGCTACACCTTC. As protein: CASSPNQGMNGGYTF.

The chain carries TRBV5-6 and TRBJ2-2; D is ambiguous. With 2 bases removed from V and 3 bases from J, the gap between germline ends came to 14 bases. The CDR3 is 16 residues long. The germline V gene has CDR1 SGHDT and CDR2 YYEEEE. The CDR3, as DNA: TGTGCCAGCAGCTTAACAGCTCGCCTCTACACCGGGGAGCTGTTTTTT. Residues: CASSLTARLYTGELFF.